The 17 T cell receptor beta chains reported below all come from one sample, sequenced in a study of blood T cells in healthy people across ages. For the second PCR, which ran for 7 to 11 cycles, a sample-barcoded 5' primer and a J-beta primer mix were used. TCRdb fed the 5' RACE reads into MiXCR, producing one record per CDR3 protein. The sample lists 1.8 million or so distinct CDR3 sequences; approximately 39% were seen once. Sequenced material: blood. Every receptor here comes from a human donor in good health.

This clonotype was recorded at least ten times. This chain uses TRBV12-3 or TRBV12-4 with TRBJ2-1; possible D gene TRBD2, 5 bases. V was shortened by 4 bases and J by 7 bases, with 11 bases between the two germline ends. This CDR3 has 13 residues. CDR3 sequence: CASSSTRGNEQFF. Here the CDR3 DNA reads TGTGCCAGCAGTTCCACCCGAGGGAATGAGCAGTTCTTC.

This clonotype was observed a few times. The chain uses TRBV7-2 and TRBJ2-1, with 10 nucleotides matching TRBD1. This CDR3 comprises 19 residues. Germline V gives CDR1 SGHTA, CDR2 FQGNSA. V lost 2 bases to trimming and J lost 1 base; unmatched junction nucleotides: 11. CDR3 region: CASSLKPRDRGPSYNEQFF. The DNA for the CDR3 is TGTGCCAGCAGCTTAAAGCCCAGAGACAGGGGGCCGTCCTACAATGAGCAGTTCTTC.

The J gene is TRBJ2-7, the V gene TRBV4-2, with TRBD1 matching over 8 bases. V shed 3 bases and J 2 bases; nucleotides not matched to a gene: 6. The CDR3 has 15 amino acids. Germline loops: CDR1 LGHNA, CDR2 YNFKEQ. CDR3 coding DNA: TGTGCCAGCAGCCAGGGACGGGACAGGCCCTACGAGCAGTACTTC. Encoded protein: CASSQGRDRPYEQYF.

For the CDR3, the DNA is TGTGCCAGCAGTCCTCCCCATACCAATGAGCAGTTCTTC. As protein: CASSPPHTNEQFF. The chain employs TRBV12-3 or TRBV12-4 and TRBJ2-1, with D unresolved. The CDR3 loop spans 13 amino acids. V dropped 5 bases and J dropped 6 bases, with 11 bases sitting between them.

The chain uses TRBV12-3 or TRBV12-4 and TRBJ1-6; D possibly corresponds to TRBD1 (5 bases). The CDR3 runs 15 residues. V was trimmed by 5 bases and J by 5 bases, leaving 13 bases between them. Here the CDR3 DNA reads TGTGCCAGCAGTCCCGCGACAGAGAATAATTCACCCCTCCACTTT. Protein: CASSPATENNSPLHF.

This clonotype has just a few counts. This sequence joins TRBV7-9 and TRBJ2-1; D perhaps matches TRBD2 (6 bases). V was shortened by 3 bases and J by 8 bases, with 8 bases between the two germline ends. The CDR3 is 12 residues long. The germline CDR1 and CDR2 sequences are SEHNR and FQNEAQ (reference sequence). CDR3 nucleotide sequence: TGTGCCAGCAGCTTTTGGGAGGATGAGCAGTTCTTC. Its protein product is CASSFWEDEQFF.

This clonotype was counted many times. The chain recombines TRBV6-1 with TRBJ1-5, with D maybe TRBD1 (5 bases). CDR1 is MNHNS, CDR2 SASEGT, per germline. This CDR3 contains 14 residues. V gave up 1 base and J gave up 5 bases, with 9 bases separating them. The CDR3 DNA is TGTGCCAGCAGTGAAGGGGACGATTATCAGCCCCAGCATTTT. The encoded protein is CASSEGDDYQPQHF.

This clonotype was counted only a few times. The J gene is TRBJ1-2, the V gene TRBV20-1; perhaps TRBD1 as D (6 bases). V was cut by 3 bases and J by 5 bases, with 16 bases left in between. Germline-derived CDR1 and CDR2 are DFQATT and SNEGSKA (reference sequence). CDR3 size: 14 residues. The CDR3 coding sequence is TGCAGTGCTAGTCCCCCCAGGGGTGGTTATGGCTACACCTTC. The encoded protein is CSASPPRGGYGYTF.

This clonotype was seen repeatedly, ten times or more. The gene calls are TRBV12-3 or TRBV12-4 and TRBJ2-7; 7 nucleotides align to TRBD1. CDR3 length: 14 residues. Losses at the gene ends were 5 bases for V and 0 bases for J; bases not matched to a gene: 4. CDR3 bases: TGTGCCAGCAGTCCAACAGGGGCCTCCTACGAGCAGTACTTC. It encodes CASSPTGASYEQYF.

The J gene is TRBJ2-1, the V gene TRBV9; 14 nucleotides align to TRBD2. Trimming took 3 bases from V and 3 from J; bases not matched to a gene: 8. Germline V CDR1 and CDR2: SGDLS, YYNGEE. The CDR3 consists of 18 residues. This CDR3 reads CASSDRGLAGDYYNEQFF. The CDR3 DNA reads TGTGCCAGCAGCGACCGGGGACTAGCGGGGGACTACTACAATGAGCAGTTCTTC.

The rearrangement uses TRBV7-8 and TRBJ2-5, with 12 positions matching TRBD2. This CDR3 contains 15 residues. CDR1 SGHVS and CDR2 FQNEAQ come from the germline V gene. The J segment lost 5 bases and the V segment lost 5 bases, leaving 6 bases of the junction unmatched. CDR3 region: CASSHRTSGDETQYF. The CDR3 region has the DNA TGTGCCAGCAGCCATAGGACTAGCGGGGATGAGACCCAGTACTTC. Full variable domain (missing parts from reference TRBV7-8 and TRBJ2-5): GAGVSQSPRYKVAKRGQDVALRCDPISGHVSLFWYQQALGQGPEFLTYFQNEAQLDKSGLPSDRFFAERPEGSVSTLKIQRTQQEDSAVYLCASSHRTSGDETQYFGPGTRLLVL.

The DNA for the CDR3 is TGTGCCAGCAGCTTAGCGGAGGGTGAAAAACTGTTTTTT. It specifies CASSLAEGEKLFF. J is TRBJ1-4 and V is TRBV7-9; D is unresolved. The V end lost 0 bases, the J end lost 7 bases, and 6 bases lay between the germline ends. CDR3 size: 13 residues. CDR1 and CDR2 (germline): SEHNR, FQNEAQ (reference sequence).

In its sample, this clonotype was seen once. V usage is TRBV9 and J usage is TRBJ2-3; no clear D gene. CDR3 length: 15 amino acids. CDR1 is SGDLS, CDR2 YYNGEE, per germline. V lost 3 bases, J lost 2 bases, and 13 bases lay in between. The chain's CDR3 is CASSAMLGSTDTQYF. The CDR3 DNA reads TGTGCCAGCAGCGCCATGTTAGGTTCCACAGATACGCAGTATTTT.

CDR3 amino acids: CASSSTGTGSEKLFF. The CDR3 nucleotides read TGCGCCAGCAGCTCTACCGGGACAGGGAGTGAAAAACTGTTTTTT. The chain uses TRBV4-3 and TRBJ1-4, with 9 bases that match TRBD1. This CDR3 contains 15 residues. Germline CDR1 reads LGHNA; CDR2 reads YSLEER. The V gene end was trimmed by 5 bases and the J gene end by 7 bases; junction bases not matched to a gene: 8.

This clonotype was counted at least ten times. CDR3 bases: TGTGCCAGCAGCTTAGCCTACAAAGTCGGTTCACCCCTCCACTTT. Protein product: CASSLAYKVGSPLHF. This chain links TRBV7-8 with TRBJ1-6; D remains unclear. Germline V gives CDR1 SGHVS, CDR2 FQNEAQ. V was shortened by 0 bases and J by 9 bases, with 12 bases between the two germline ends. The CDR3 contains 15 residues.

This clonotype was observed a handful of times. V is TRBV7-2 and J is TRBJ2-7; D may match TRBD1 or TRBD2 (5 bases each). Trimming stripped 5 bases from V and 1 base from J, with 15 bases between. There are 15 residues in the CDR3. Germline CDR1 is SGHTA and CDR2 is FQGNSA. DNA for the CDR3: TGTGCCAGCAGCGAATCCGGGACGGCGTCCTACGAGCAGTACTTC. Protein: CASSESGTASYEQYF.

V and J are TRBV9 and TRBJ1-1; D gene ambiguous. This CDR3 has 15 amino acids. Germline CDR1 reads SGDLS; CDR2 reads YYNGEE. The V gene lost 4 bases and the J gene lost 1 base, with 14 bases spanning the gap. As DNA, the CDR3 is TGTGCCAGCAGCCCTCATGCGACGGGGAACACTGAAGCTTTCTTT. Its protein is CASSPHATGNTEAFF.